This T cell receptor (beta chain) originates from a study of T-cell memory formation after mild COVID-19 (dated by TCRdb to the early 2020s). About the study as a whole: TCR sequence clusters from the two donors were largely donor specific. Longitudinal TCRalpha and TCRbeta repertoire sequencing tracked T-cell clones expanding and contracting after mild COVID-19 in two donors. The cohort was made up of two young adult volunteers, one female and one male, who were previously healthy.

Ficoll-Paque density gradient centrifugation was the method used to isolate PBMCs. What the work shows at the level of the full study, not this receptor alone: The detection of some responding clones in pre-infection memory suggests that pre-existing cross-reactive memory T cells joined the SARS-CoV-2 response. Contracting CD4+ clones were located mainly in the CM and EM memory subsets, whereas CD8+ clones were found to be enriched in EMRA. SARS-CoV-2 specificity was not confirmed for the second-wave clones peaking on day 37. The study covered only a couple of mild cases, and larger cohorts including severe cases with pre-infection samples were considered necessary. From day 15 to 85, contracting clones showed balanced CD4/CD8 phenotypes, whereas a second wave of clones that expanded from day 15 to 37 leaned towards CD4+.

Sequencing used an Illumina NovaSeq 6000. TCRalpha and TCRbeta cDNA libraries were constructed by 5'RACE with constant-segment primers, with sample barcodes and unique molecular identifiers being introduced. RNA was extracted from every sample with Trizol reagent. The libraries were amplified in two PCR steps, and the second step added a second sample barcode and Illumina TruSeq adapters. Sequencing of libraries was performed on an Illumina NovaSeq with 2 x 150 bp paired-end reads. The original pipeline was this. With migec v1.2.7, reads were demultiplexed and then collapsed into UMI-guided consensus sequences. With mixcr v2.1.11, UMI consensuses were aligned to TRA and TRB V and J templates and assembled into clonotypes. Expanded or contracted clonotypes were those called significant by both edgeR and NoisET, with noise models trained on biological replicates. For edgeR calls, the cutoffs were a false discovery rate-adjusted p below 0.01 and a log2 fold-change threshold of 1. As an exploratory analysis of dynamics, max-normalized trajectories of the 1000 most abundant clonotypes were examined by PCA with hierarchical clustering. Each responding clone was given a CD4 or CD8 phenotype based on the CD4+ and CD8+ repertoires, which had been sequenced separately. TCRdb passed the public sequencing reads through fastp at Q25 and MiXCR, retaining productive beta sequences. Each record represents a unique CDR3 protein, reported with the most common genes and DNA among its rows. What appears here as the V and J calls and clone size reflects TCRdb's work, not the paper's. For this sample there are approximately 350,000 distinct CDR3 sequences; approximately 14% appear just once. The ten largest clones represent around 21% of the sample.

This clonotype was observed a handful of times. No antigen is known for it. It has no much larger one-base neighbor in the sample; base qualities were not kept. Inclusive of the bounding cysteine and phenylalanine, the CDR3 is 14 residues long. Solely the CDR3 DNA is kept, with 42 bases framed from the first base. CDR1 SNHLY and CDR2 FYNNEI are derived from the germline V gene. Deletion took 6 bases off V and 2 bases off J, with a span of 10 bases between the germline ends. Sequencing was performed on PBMCs or a T cell subset sorted from them (not recorded which). This sequence originates from a man aged 18 to 30 who had mild COVID-19 (a few samples of this study predate the infection). The sample titles of this study are shuffled in the database, so cell type and time point are left out; the donor was told from shared clones. The rearrangement combines TRBV2 with TRBJ2-2; the D segment could be TRBD2, given 6 matching bases. The CDR3 here reads CASRGGLNTGELFF. The DNA sequence is as follows: TGTGCCAGCAGGGGTGGACTAAACACCGGGGAGCTGTTTTTT.